A selection of T cell receptor beta chains follows, all from one sample in a study of shared clonotypes between healthy human individuals. This table comes from immunoSEQ multiplex PCR, and its TCRdb copy is limited to in-frame clones, with some not included. The table includes about 2 million clones, roughly 94% detected once. Specimen: naive CD4+ T cells sorted from blood. The receptor set was obtained from a young man in good health. Each CDR3 is given with its conserved first and last residue. D genes are given only for firm matches. The size of a clone is reported for some rows only, either as once, few or many, or as a class for expanded clones.

j_call clone_size v_call d_call cdr3_nt cdr3_aa
TRBJ2-5 . TRBV27 . TGTGCCAGCGGTACCGGGTTCCAAGAGACCCAGTACTTC CASGTGFQETQYF
TRBJ1-2 . TRBV6-1 . TGTGCCAGCAGCCAATCCTATTCTCGTGGCTACACCTTC CASSQSYSRGYTF
TRBJ2-7 . TRBV10-3 TRBD2 TGTGCCAGCAGCGCTAGCGGGAGAGCCTACGAGCAGTACTTC CASSASGRAYEQYF
TRBJ2-2 . TRBV7-2 . TGTGCCAGCAGTTCCACAGGGTTACACACCGGGGAGCTGTTTTTT CASSSTGLHTGELFF
TRBJ1-2 . TRBV4-3 TRBD1 TGCGCCAGCAGCCCCTCAAGGACAGGGAGGTATGGCTACACCTTC CASSPSRTGRYGYTF
TRBJ2-1 . TRBV5-4 TRBD2 TGTGCCAGCAGCTTGGACGGACTAGCGTCAAGCTCCTACAATGAGCAGTTCTTC CASSLDGLASSSYNEQFF
TRBJ2-6 . TRBV5-4 . TGTGCCAGCGGTCAGAATTATCTCAAAGTCTCTGGGGCCAACGTCCTGACTTTC CASGQNYLKVSGANVLTF
TRBJ2-7 . TRBV4-1 . TGCGCCAGCAGCCAAGGGACGGGGGTCGAGCAGTACTTC CASSQGTGVEQYF
TRBJ2-1 once TRBV30 TRBD1 TGTGCCTGGAGTGTACCCCTGGGGACAGCACACAATGAGCAGTTCTTC CAWSVPLGTAHNEQFF
TRBJ1-1 . TRBV11-3 . TGTGCCAGCAGCATGGGACGGTGGAACACTGAAGCTTTCTTT CASSMGRWNTEAFF
TRBJ1-2 . TRBV19 . TGTGCCAGTCTACCGGGGACCGACGTGGGTGGCTACACCTTC CASLPGTDVGGYTF
TRBJ1-2 . TRBV6-1 TRBD1 TGTGCCAGCAGGAAGACAGGGGTGGACCGCTATGGCTACACCTTC CASRKTGVDRYGYTF
TRBJ1-2 . TRBV15 TRBD1 TGTGCCACCAGCGGAGCGGACAGGGAGTGGTCTGGCTACACCTTC CATSGADREWSGYTF
TRBJ1-1 once TRBV6-5 . TGTGCCAGCAGTTACGGGGGCAGGAACACTGAAGCTTTCTTT CASSYGGRNTEAFF
TRBJ2-2 . TRBV7-2 TRBD2 TGTGCCAGCAGCTTAGGGGAGGGAGGTAAACTCGGGGAGCTGTTTTTT CASSLGEGGKLGELFF
TRBJ2-3 . TRBV7-3 . TGTGCCAGCAGCTACCAGGGCGATACGCAGTATTTT CASSYQGDTQYF
TRBJ1-5 . TRBV5-8 . TGTGCCAGCAGCTCCGCAGAGAGCCTAAATCAGCCCCAGCATTTT CASSSAESLNQPQHF
TRBJ1-3 . TRBV10-3 TRBD1 TGTGCCATCAGCCCGACAGGGGCAGGAAACACCATATATTTT CAISPTGAGNTIYF
TRBJ1-2 . TRBV6-5 . TGTGCCAGCAGCCGGGGGTTTGGCTACACCTTC CASSRGFGYTF
TRBJ2-7 . TRBV29-1 . TGCAGCGTTGAATCCGGGCAGGGGAGCTACGAGCAGTACTTC CSVESGQGSYEQYF
TRBJ1-3 . TRBV5-1 . TGCGCCAGCAGCGTGAGGTCGGACACCATATATTTT CASSVRSDTIYF
TRBJ1-2 . TRBV30 . TGTGCCTGGAGTGTACAAGGGCCGATGGGCTACACCTTC CAWSVQGPMGYTF
TRBJ2-2 . TRBV7-9 TRBD1 TGTGCCAGCAGCGCCCGGGACAGGGGAACCGGGGAGCTGTTTTTT CASSARDRGTGELFF
TRBJ1-3 . TRBV7-9 TRBD1 TGTGCCAGCCTTTTGACAGGGTCATCTGGAAACACCATATATTTT CASLLTGSSGNTIYF
TRBJ1-1 . TRBV7-9 . TGTGCCAGCAGCTTAGGGAGGTCCCCCGCGGCCTATGATGGGTCTGAAGCTTTCTTT CASSLGRSPAAYDGSEAFF
TRBJ2-2 . TRBV7-9 TRBD1 TGTGCCAGCAGCCCCGACAGGGTCACCGGGGAGCTGTTTTTT CASSPDRVTGELFF
TRBJ2-5 . TRBV5-1 TRBD2 TGCGCCAGCAGCTTGGTAGCGGGGGAGCAAGAGACCCAGTACTTC CASSLVAGEQETQYF
TRBJ2-7 . TRBV9 . TGTGCCAGCAGCCCCGCCGGATCCTACGAGCAGTACTTC CASSPAGSYEQYF
TRBJ2-3 . TRBV18 . TGTGCCAGCTCACCACCCAGTAGCACAGATACGCAGTATTTT CASSPPSSTDTQYF
TRBJ1-6 . TRBV6-4 . TGTGCCAGCAGTGAGGCGGGTAAGGGCTCACCCCTCCACTTT CASSEAGKGSPLHF
TRBJ1-5 . TRBV7-2 TRBD1 TGTGCCAGCAGCTTAGAGACAGGGAATGGCAATCAGCCCCAGCATTTT CASSLETGNGNQPQHF
TRBJ2-7 . TRBV10-2 . TGCGCCAGCAGTGGACCGATCAACTACGAGCAGTACTTC CASSGPINYEQYF
TRBJ1-3 . TRBV30 . TGTGCCTGGAATCACCAGAGCTCTGGAAACACCATATATTTT CAWNHQSSGNTIYF
TRBJ1-5 . TRBV9 . TGTGCCAGCGGGACAACGGTCCAGCCCCAGCATTTT CASGTTVQPQHF
TRBJ2-5 . TRBV4-3 . TGCGCCAGCAGCCGCTCCGGGAATGCCCCAGAGACCCAGTACTTC CASSRSGNAPETQYF
TRBJ2-7 . TRBV14 . TGTGCCAGCAGCCAAATTTATTTGGGGGAGCAGTACTTC CASSQIYLGEQYF
TRBJ2-7 once TRBV10-3 . TGTGCCATTCAAGGGACTTACGCAGCCGAGCAGTACTTC CAIQGTYAAEQYF
TRBJ1-1 . TRBV5-5 . TGTGCCAGCAGACCACGTACAGGGTCCCTGGACACTGAAGCTTTCTTT CASRPRTGSLDTEAFF
TRBJ2-5 . TRBV14 . TGTGCCAGCAGCCCTGTTGGGATTAAGGAGACCCAGTACTTC CASSPVGIKETQYF
TRBJ2-1 . TRBV29-1 . TGCAGCGTCCTCAGGGGCTCCTACAATGAGCAGTTCTTC CSVLRGSYNEQFF
TRBJ2-7 . TRBV12-5 TRBD2 TGTGCTAGTGGGCTAGCGGACTTTTACGAGCAGTACTTC CASGLADFYEQYF
TRBJ1-5 . TRBV19 . TGTGCCAGTACCCAGGGGTCCCTTCAGCCCCAGCATTTT CASTQGSLQPQHF
TRBJ1-2 . TRBV6-6 . TGTGCCAGCAGTTATGATTTCGGACACCCAAACTATGGCTACACCTTC CASSYDFGHPNYGYTF